The 11 T cell receptor beta chains reported below all come from one sample, sequenced in a study of cytomegalovirus exposure and HLA in healthy donors (TCRdb year 2017). Libraries were made using the immunoSEQ multiplex PCR assay. TCRdb stores this immuneACCESS table with in-frame sequences only. Part of the clones is absent; in the studies checked, under half of the shortfall reflects unresolved V genes, and no reason is known for the rest. This sample gives around 150,000 clones in total; 80% to 90% of them show up just once. The ten largest clones capture roughly 6% of the sample. Sequenced sample: PBMCs. Receptor source: a woman between 25 and 40 years old in good health and CMV-seronegative.

This chain joins TRBV27 and TRBJ2-1; TRBD1 aligns across 7 bases. The V segment lost 6 bases and the J segment 4 bases; nucleotides outside the gene matches: 6. There are 14 residues in the CDR3. Germline lookup yields CDR1 MNHEY and CDR2 SMNVEV (reference sequence). Here the CDR3 reads CASSWDSLYNEQFF. The DNA for the CDR3 is TGTGCCAGCAGCTGGGACAGTCTGTACAATGAGCAGTTCTTC.

V usage is TRBV13 and J usage is TRBJ2-2, with 7 bases lining up with TRBD2. The germline CDR1 and CDR2 sequences are PRHDT and FYEKMQ (reference sequence). Unmatched junction bases numbered 12, after V lost 1 base and J lost 4 bases. The CDR3 consists of 18 residues. The CDR3 region is CASSLVRRGLVGTGELFF. DNA for the CDR3: TGTGCCAGCAGCTTAGTTCGGCGCGGACTAGTTGGCACCGGGGAGCTGTTTTTT. Looking up the rest from reference TRBV13 and TRBJ2-2 gives the full variable domain: AAGVIQSPRHLIKEKRETATLKCYPIPRHDTVYWYQQGPGQDPQFLISFYEKMQSDKGSIPDRFSAQQFSDYHSELNMSSLELGDSALYFCASSLVRRGLVGTGELFFGEGSRLTVL.

This clone was seen a single time. The chain joins TRBV5-1 to TRBJ1-1; a possible D gene is TRBD1 (5 bases). CDR3 size: 15 residues. CDR1 is SGHRS and CDR2 is YFSETQ in the germline V gene. V shed 4 bases and J shed 3 bases, with 16 bases lying between them. In nucleotides, the CDR3 is TGCGCCAGCAGCCTGGGTTTTGGGGCGGACACTGAAGCTTTCTTT. Its translation: CASSLGFGADTEAFF.

This chain links TRBV19 with TRBJ2-2; the match to TRBD1 covers 9 bases. The CDR3 runs 14 residues. V lost 6 bases, J lost 6 bases, and 5 bases stayed unmatched. Per germline, CDR1 LNHDA and CDR2 SQIVND (reference sequence). CDR3 loop: CASRRDRVAGELFF. CDR3 coding DNA: TGTGCCAGTAGAAGGGACAGGGTGGCCGGGGAGCTGTTTTTT.

The chain combines TRBV9 with TRBJ1-5; D is uncertain. CDR3 length equals 14 residues. V lost 0 bases, J lost 7 bases, and 11 bases lay in between. CDR1 is SGDLS and CDR2 is YYNGEE in the germline V gene. CDR3 bases: TGTGCCAGCAGCGTAGGAGGGTGGGAACAGCCCCAGCATTTT. This translates into CASSVGGWEQPQHF.

The V gene is TRBV29-1, the J gene TRBJ2-1; 14 bases match TRBD2. V was clipped by 8 bases and J by 8 bases; unmatched bases: 11. Germline V gene data show CDR1 as SQVTM and CDR2 as ANQGSEA. The CDR3 has 15 amino acids. CDR3 in amino acids: CSSVSGTSGSYEQFF. The CDR3 bases are TGCAGCTCGGTATCCGGGACTAGCGGGAGTTATGAGCAGTTCTTC.

The V call is TRBV30, the J call TRBJ2-7; no firm D call. Deletions cut 0 bases from V and 7 bases from J, with 7 bases between. In germline, CDR1 is GTSNPN, CDR2 SVGIG (reference sequence). This CDR3 spans 11 amino acids. In nucleotides, the CDR3 is TGTGCCTGGAGTGTCTGGACGGAGCAGTACTTC. Translating it yields CAWSVWTEQYF.

The V and J genes are TRBV6-5 and TRBJ1-5; the D gene is possibly TRBD1 (6 bases). The V gene lost 5 bases and the J gene lost 9 bases, with 14 bases spanning the gap. Germline CDR1 MNHEY, CDR2 SVGAGI. This CDR3 is built from 13 residues. The CDR3: CASSTGAGGPQHF. The CDR3 coding sequence is TGTGCCAGCAGTACGGGGGCAGGAGGGCCCCAGCATTTT.

The chain combines TRBV25-1 with TRBJ1-2; D uncertain. The CDR3 totals 14 residues. The ends were cut back, 4 bases at V and 4 bases at J, with 13 bases in the middle. Germline CDR1 is MGHDK and CDR2 is SYGVNS. The CDR3, as DNA: TGTGCCAGCAGTGCTCTCGACATCGCCTATGGCTACACCTTC. Protein: CASSALDIAYGYTF.

J is TRBJ1-1 and V is TRBV9, with 7 bases that match TRBD1. V trimming: 4 bases; J trimming: 1 base; junction bases outside the gene matches: 7. This CDR3 is 15 amino acids long. Germline CDR1 and CDR2: SGDLS and YYNGEE. Here the CDR3 reads CASSTQTGSNTEAFF. The CDR3 DNA sequence: TGTGCCAGCAGCACCCAGACAGGGTCGAACACTGAAGCTTTCTTT. Full variable domain (remainder filled in from reference TRBV9 and TRBJ1-1): DSGVTQTPKHLITATGQRVTLRCSPRSGDLSVYWYQQSLDQGLQFLIQYYNGEERAKGNILERFSAQQFPDLHSELNLSSLELGDSALYFCASSTQTGSNTEAFFGQGTRLTVV.

The rearrangement joins TRBV12-5 to TRBJ1-4; D is undetermined. V gave up 1 base and J gave up 8 bases, with 5 bases separating them. CDR3 length: 12 amino acids. Germline V gene lookup returns CDR1 LGHNT and CDR2 FRNRAP. For the CDR3, the DNA is TGTGCTAGTGGTTTGGCGGCGGAAAAACTGTTTTTT. Amino acids: CASGLAAEKLFF.